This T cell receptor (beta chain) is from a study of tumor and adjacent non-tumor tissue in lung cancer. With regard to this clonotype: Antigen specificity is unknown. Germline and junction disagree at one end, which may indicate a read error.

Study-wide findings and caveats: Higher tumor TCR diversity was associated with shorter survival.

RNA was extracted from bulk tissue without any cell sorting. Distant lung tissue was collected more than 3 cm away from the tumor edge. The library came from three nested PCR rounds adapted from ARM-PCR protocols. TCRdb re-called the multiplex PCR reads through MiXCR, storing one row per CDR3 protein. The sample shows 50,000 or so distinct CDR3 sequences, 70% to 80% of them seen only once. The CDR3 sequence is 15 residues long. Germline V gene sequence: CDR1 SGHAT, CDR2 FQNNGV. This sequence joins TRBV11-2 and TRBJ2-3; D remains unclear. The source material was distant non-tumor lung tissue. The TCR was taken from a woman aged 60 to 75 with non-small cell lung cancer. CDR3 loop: CAGSATRSATDTQYF. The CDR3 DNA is TGTGCCGGCAGCGCCACCCGGTCGGCCACAGATACGCAGTATTTT.